This passage covers 15 T cell receptor beta chains from one sample sequenced in a study of blood T cell repertoires in COVID-19. This table comes from immunoSEQ multiplex PCR, and its TCRdb copy is limited to in-frame clones, with some not included. This repertoire shows 380,000 or so clones, roughly 90% found once; its top ten account for less than 9%. The sequencing input was peripheral blood. These receptors originate from a woman aged 55 to 70 with COVID-19, enrolled during active disease.

The chain combines TRBV11-1 with TRBJ2-1; 9 bases match TRBD2. J lost 4 bases, V lost 0 bases, and 4 bases had no gene match. CDR1 is SGHAT, CDR2 FQDESV, per germline (reference sequence). The CDR3 spans 16 residues. The CDR3 DNA reads TGTGCCAGCAGCTTAGCGCCAGCGGGGGGATACAATGAGCAGTTCTTC. Protein: CASSLAPAGGYNEQFF.

Here the CDR3 reads CASSQDGDTQETQYF. As DNA, the CDR3 is TGTGCCAGCAGCCAAGATGGGGACACACAAGAGACCCAGTACTTC. The V gene is TRBV3-1 (or the pseudogene TRBV3-2), the J gene TRBJ2-5; a weak D match, TRBD1 (6 bases). This CDR3 is 15 amino acids long. The germline V gene has CDR1 LGHDT and CDR2 YNNKEL (reference sequence). V lost 0 bases to trimming and J lost 2 bases, with 10 bases between them.

This chain uses TRBV9 with TRBJ1-5; the D is unclear. Germline V lookup: CDR1 SGDLS, CDR2 YYNGEE. The CDR3 is made up of 13 amino acids. With 3 bases removed from V and 0 bases from J, the gap between germline ends came to 4 bases. The CDR3 bases are TGTGCCAGCAGCGACTATAGCAATCAGCCCCAGCATTTT. Amino acid sequence: CASSDYSNQPQHF. The entire variable domain, with the rest obtained from reference TRBV9 and TRBJ1-5, is as follows: DSGVTQTPKHLITATGQRVTLRCSPRSGDLSVYWYQQSLDQGLQFLIQYYNGEERAKGNILERFSAQQFPDLHSELNLSSLELGDSALYFCASSDYSNQPQHFGDGTRLSIL.

The chain joins TRBV19 to TRBJ1-1, with D possibly being TRBD1 (6 bases). The germline CDR1 and CDR2 sequences are LNHDA and SQIVND (reference sequence). The V gene lost 1 base and the J gene lost 3 bases, with 12 bases spanning the gap. CDR3 length: 15 residues. The CDR3: CASSIGPGADTEAFF. CDR3 in DNA: TGTGCCAGTAGTATAGGCCCAGGGGCTGACACTGAAGCTTTCTTT.

CDR3 sequence: CASSPRTANTGELFF. The CDR3 nucleotides read TGTGCCAGCAGCCCCAGGACAGCGAACACCGGGGAGCTGTTTTTT. The rearrangement links TRBV5-5 to TRBJ2-2, with a tentative D call TRBD1 (6 bases). Germline CDR1 is SGHKS and CDR2 is YYEKEE (reference sequence). V shed 4 bases and J shed 0 bases, with 10 bases lying between them. CDR3 size: 15 residues.

The genes are TRBV3-1 (or the pseudogene TRBV3-2) and TRBJ2-3; 8 bases match TRBD1. V was clipped by 4 bases and J by 0 bases; unmatched bases: 3. Germline V gene lookup returns CDR1 LGHDT and CDR2 YNNKEL (reference sequence). This CDR3 region has 15 residues. The CDR3 nucleotides read TGTGCCAGCAGCCCGACAGGGGTGAGCACAGATACGCAGTATTTT. It encodes CASSPTGVSTDTQYF.

This chain joins TRBV7-2 and TRBJ2-1; 10 bases agree with TRBD1. This CDR3 spans 15 amino acids. The junction had 7 bases not matched to a gene; V was cut back by 4 bases and J by 7 bases. Looked up from germline, CDR1 is SGHTA and CDR2 is FQGNSA. The CDR3 DNA is TGTGCCAGCAGCTGGGACAGGGGCCGGGAAAATGAGCAGTTCTTC. Protein product: CASSWDRGRENEQFF.

V gene TRBV30 combines with J gene TRBJ1-1; 8 bases match TRBD1. Germline assignment: CDR1 GTSNPN and CDR2 SVGIG (reference sequence). The CDR3 is made up of 13 amino acids. V lost 4 bases and J lost 4; bases outside the gene matches: 5. CDR3 sequence (DNA): TGTGCCTGGAACGCCGGGACAGGCACTGAAGCTTTCTTT. Translating it yields CAWNAGTGTEAFF.

The V gene is TRBV2, the J gene TRBJ2-7; 9 bases line up with TRBD2. V dropped 6 bases and J dropped 0; count of bases not matched to a gene: 6. This CDR3 has 15 residues. Per the germline V gene, CDR1 is SNHLY and CDR2 is FYNNEI. The CDR3 DNA follows: TGTGCCAGCAGGCTACTAGCGGGCATCTCCTACGAGCAGTACTTC. This gives the protein CASRLLAGISYEQYF.

This rearrangement joins TRBV11-3 to TRBJ2-3; TRBD2 matches at 10 bases. This CDR3 is built from 17 residues. The J segment lost 0 bases and the V segment lost 3 bases, leaving 6 bases of the junction unmatched. Germline CDR1 is SGHNT and CDR2 is YENEEA. CDR3 loop: CASSFLAGAGSTDTQYF. CDR3 bases: TGTGCCAGCAGCTTCCTAGCGGGGGCCGGTAGCACAGATACGCAGTATTTT.

J is TRBJ2-3 and V is TRBV19; maybe TRBD1 (6 bases). Germline V gene data show CDR1 as LNHDA and CDR2 as SQIVND (reference sequence). The CDR3 is 15 residues long. The V end was cut by 11 bases, the J end by 3 bases, with 21 bases between. CDR3 in amino acids: CAASKGVSVTDTQYF. CDR3 DNA: TGTGCCGCGAGCAAGGGGGTATCTGTTACAGATACGCAGTATTTT.

The genes are TRBV27 and TRBJ2-5; the match to TRBD2 covers 7 bases. Per the germline V gene, CDR1 is MNHEY and CDR2 is SMNVEV (reference sequence). The CDR3 spans 15 residues. With V trimmed by 2 bases and J by 1 base, 4 bases remained unmatched. In DNA form, the CDR3 reads TGTGCCAGCAGTTTAAGCGGGGCGATCCAAGAGACCCAGTACTTC. As protein: CASSLSGAIQETQYF.

V gene TRBV9 combines with J gene TRBJ2-7; a weak D match, TRBD2 (6 bases). This CDR3 is built from 15 residues. Germline CDR1 and CDR2: SGDLS and YYNGEE. Trimming cost V 3 bases and J 4 bases, with 17 bases left between them. CDR3 protein: CASSGGDPYRYEQYF. Written as DNA, the CDR3 is TGTGCCAGCAGCGGCGGGGACCCTTACAGGTACGAGCAGTACTTC.

J is TRBJ1-2 and V is TRBV9; D not certain. This CDR3 spans 13 amino acids. Germline-derived CDR1 and CDR2 are SGDLS and YYNGEE. Trimming shortened V by 0 bases and J by 8 bases, and 11 bases separated the two germline ends. Written as DNA, the CDR3 is TGTGCCAGCAGCGTAGCTGTCCTGAGCGGCTACACCTTC. Translated, it gives CASSVAVLSGYTF. The complete variable domain, with remaining parts taken from reference TRBV9 and TRBJ1-2, reads DSGVTQTPKHLITATGQRVTLRCSPRSGDLSVYWYQQSLDQGLQFLIQYYNGEERAKGNILERFSAQQFPDLHSELNLSSLELGDSALYFCASSVAVLSGYTFGSGTRLTVV.

This clone appeared once. The chain links TRBV10-3 to TRBJ2-5, with D possibly being TRBD1 (6 bases). The CDR3 runs to 16 residues. CDR1 and CDR2 from the germline V gene are ENHRY and SYGVKD. Between the trimmed V and J ends, which lost 3 bases and 1 base, there was a span of 15 bases. This CDR3 is CAISDSTPGVQETQYF. Here the CDR3 DNA reads TGTGCCATCAGTGACTCAACCCCAGGGGTCCAAGAGACCCAGTACTTC.